The 24 T cell receptor beta chains in this list originate from one sample, sequenced in a study of T cell responses to AZD1222 COVID-19 vaccine. Produced via immunoSEQ multiplex PCR; TCRdb's table is partial and in-frame only. The sample lists about 45,000 clones, over 80% occurring once. Sequences were derived from peripheral blood, sampled 28 days after the second AZD1222 dose. The receptors derive from an adult who received the AZD1222 COVID-19 vaccine.

This clone was counted a few times. This sequence joins TRBV5-1 and TRBJ1-1; TRBD1 matches 9 bases. With V trimmed by 2 bases and J by 5 bases, 4 bases remained unmatched. The CDR3 is 14 amino acids. Germline-derived CDR1 and CDR2 are SGHRS and YFSETQ. CDR3 loop: CASSFRTGATEAFF. The CDR3 DNA reads TGCGCCAGCAGCTTTAGGACAGGGGCTACTGAAGCTTTCTTT.

This chain joins TRBV11-3 and TRBJ2-7, with 7 bases lining up with TRBD2. Germline V gene data show CDR1 as SGHNT and CDR2 as YENEEA. There are 12 residues in the CDR3. Trimming took 5 bases from V and 7 from J; bases not matched to a gene: 5. This CDR3 is CASSPGEGEQYF. The CDR3, as DNA: TGTGCCAGCAGCCCCGGGGAGGGAGAGCAGTACTTC.

This clone appeared a few times. The chain has TRBV7-9 and TRBJ1-1, with D unresolved. This CDR3 comprises 14 residues. Germline values: CDR1 SEHNR, CDR2 FQNEAQ (reference sequence). V was shortened by 5 bases and J by 1 base, with 11 bases between the two germline ends. The CDR3 bases are TGTGCCAGCAGCGAGGGTGGGTGGAACACTGAAGCTTTCTTT. This sequence encodes CASSEGGWNTEAFF.

This clone was picked up one time. V is TRBV10-3 and J is TRBJ2-1; tentatively, D is TRBD1 (5 bases). This CDR3 is built from 17 residues. Trimming stripped 2 bases from V and 7 bases from J, with 21 bases between. CDR1 is ENHRY, CDR2 SYGVKD, per germline. The CDR3 region has the DNA TGTGCCATCAGTGAGCGCAGCCAAAGGGGTCAGACAAATGAGCAGTTCTTC. Translation: CAISERSQRGQTNEQFF.

By sample share, this clone is medium-sized (0.01 to 0.1%). CDR3: CASSPHMGEQYF. DNA of the CDR3: TGTGCCAGCAGCCCCCACATGGGAGAGCAGTACTTC. The J gene is TRBJ2-7, the V gene TRBV11-2; no clear D. CDR3 length equals 12 residues. Trimming stripped 5 bases from V and 7 bases from J, with 12 bases between. Germline CDR1 and CDR2: SGHAT and FQNNGV.

The rearrangement links TRBV11-3 to TRBJ2-1; D gene ambiguous. This CDR3 has 14 amino acids. Germline loops: CDR1 SGHNT, CDR2 YENEEA. Trimming cost V 8 bases and J 0 bases, with 11 bases left between them. The CDR3 reads CASSGQSSYNEQFF. The CDR3 nucleotides are TGTGCCAGCTCTGGGCAGAGCTCCTACAATGAGCAGTTCTTC. Full variable domain (rest looked up from reference TRBV11-3 and TRBJ2-1): EAGVVQSPRYKIIEKKQPVAFWCNPISGHNTLYWYLQNLGQGPELLIRYENEEAVDDSQLPKDRFSAERLKGVDSTLKIQPAELGDSAVYLCASSGQSSYNEQFFGPGTRLTVL.

This chain joins TRBV15 and TRBJ1-3, with TRBD1 identical over 7 bases. This CDR3 comprises 16 residues. Germline values: CDR1 LNHNV, CDR2 YYDKDF (reference sequence). V lost 0 bases and J lost 4; bases outside the gene matches: 6. CDR3 sequence (DNA): TGTGCCACCAGCAGAGATAGGGGGCTGTGGGGAAACACCATATATTTT. Translating it yields CATSRDRGLWGNTIYF.

The rearrangement joins TRBV19 to TRBJ1-4; D is possibly TRBD1 (6 bases). Deletions cut 7 bases from V and 4 bases from J, with 13 bases between. CDR1 and CDR2 (germline): LNHDA, SQIVND (reference sequence). The length of the CDR3 is 14 residues. The CDR3 is CASKKTGNNEKLFF. The CDR3 nucleotides read TGTGCCAGTAAGAAAACAGGGAATAATGAAAAACTGTTTTTT.

The chain is built from TRBV5-1 and TRBJ2-2; D gene ambiguous. The V gene lost 1 base and the J gene lost 2 bases, with 6 bases spanning the gap. The CDR3 is made up of 14 amino acids. CDR1 is SGHRS, CDR2 YFSETQ, per germline. CDR3 loop: CASSLLPNTGELFF. The CDR3 nucleotides read TGCGCCAGCAGCTTGTTACCAAACACCGGGGAGCTGTTTTTT.

V is TRBV6-5 and J is TRBJ1-3; tentatively, D is TRBD1 (6 bases). V lost 6 bases, J lost 6 bases, and 15 bases lay in between. The CDR3 consists of 14 residues. Germline assignment: CDR1 MNHEY and CDR2 SVGAGI. The CDR3 spells CASRSGRGANTIYF. In DNA form, the CDR3 reads TGTGCCAGCAGATCGGGACGGGGGGCAAACACCATATATTTT.

The chain couples TRBV7-6 to TRBJ1-3; 12 bases match TRBD1. Germline V gene data show CDR1 as SGHVS and CDR2 as FNYEAQ. J lost 0 bases, V lost 1 base, and 4 bases had no gene match. The CDR3 loop spans 18 amino acids. In DNA form, the CDR3 reads TGTGCCAGCAGCTTAGTGGGACAGGGGGCAAGCTCTGGAAACACCATATATTTT. Amino acid sequence: CASSLVGQGASSGNTIYF. The complete variable domain, with remaining parts taken from reference TRBV7-6 and TRBJ1-3, reads GAGVSQSPRYKVTKRGQDVALRCDPISGHVSLYWYRQALGQGPEFLTYFNYEAQQDKSGLPNDRFSAERPEGSISTLTIQRTEQRDSAMYRCASSLVGQGASSGNTIYFGEGSWLTVV.

This rearrangement joins TRBV10-3 to TRBJ2-3; TRBD1 matches 8 bases. The CDR3 contains 15 residues. V trimming: 2 bases; J trimming: 4 bases; junction bases outside the gene matches: 5. The germline CDR1 and CDR2 sequences are ENHRY and SYGVKD. The CDR3 loop is CAISEGQGSADTQYF. CDR3 nucleotides: TGTGCCATCAGTGAGGGACAGGGTAGCGCAGATACGCAGTATTTT.

The V gene is TRBV6-6, the J gene TRBJ2-3; TRBD1 matches 9 bases. CDR1 MNHNY and CDR2 SVGAGI come from the germline V gene (reference sequence). The CDR3 is made up of 13 amino acids. With V trimmed by 5 bases and J by 13 bases, 10 bases remained unmatched. CDR3 protein: CASSPNAQGAKYF. CDR3 nucleotides: TGTGCCAGCAGTCCTAACGCACAGGGGGCAAAGTATTTT.

V gene TRBV5-6 combines with J gene TRBJ1-2; D unresolved. CDR3 length: 16 amino acids. CDR1 and CDR2 (germline): SGHDT, YYEEEE. Trimming left V 4 bases short and J 0 bases short, with 16 bases between. The CDR3 bases are TGTGCCAGCAGCCCCTTGTTATGGGAGGCTAACTATGGCTACACCTTC. Encoded protein: CASSPLLWEANYGYTF.

The chain combines TRBV12-3 or TRBV12-4 with TRBJ1-5, with D possibly being TRBD1 (6 bases). V was cut by 5 bases and J by 8 bases, with 13 bases left in between. The CDR3 is made up of 13 amino acids. CDR3 in amino acids: CASSPRQVEPQHF. Written as DNA, the CDR3 is TGTGCCAGCAGTCCCAGACAGGTCGAGCCCCAGCATTTT.

The genes are TRBV5-6 and TRBJ1-4; D possibly corresponds to TRBD1 (5 bases). This CDR3 region has 16 residues. Germline loops: CDR1 SGHDT, CDR2 YYEEEE. V was cut by 4 bases and J by 4 bases, with 17 bases left in between. The CDR3 protein is CASSRNGDRNNEKLFF. CDR3 DNA sequence: TGTGCCAGCAGCCGTAATGGCGACAGAAATAATGAAAAACTGTTTTTT.

This clone is medium-sized within its sample. V is TRBV3-1 (or the pseudogene TRBV3-2) and J is TRBJ2-2; the D gene is possibly TRBD1 (7 bases). Trimming pared 6 bases from V and 0 bases from J, leaving 11 bases between. Germline-derived CDR1 and CDR2 are LGHDT and YNNKEL (reference sequence). This CDR3 is 15 amino acids long. The CDR3 loop reads CASRTGTSNTGELFF. The CDR3 DNA is TGTGCCAGCAGGACAGGGACTTCGAACACCGGGGAGCTGTTTTTT.

This sequence joins TRBV12-1 and TRBJ1-1; TRBD1 was called by the table and not checked on the DNA. TRBV12-1 is classified as a pseudogene. The CDR3 sequence is 13 residues long. Written as DNA, the CDR3 is TGTGCCAGCAGCTTTGTAGGGGGCACTGAAGCTTTCTTT. As protein: CASSFVGGTEAFF.

This clone appeared a single time. This chain links TRBV6-4 with TRBJ1-3; D gene ambiguous. V was pared by 0 bases and J by 3 bases, with 15 bases between. Germline CDR1 and CDR2: MRHNA and SNTAGT. This CDR3 comprises 17 residues. The CDR3 bases are TGTGCCAGCAGTGACTCCAAAACGGGGTTTATTGGAAACACCATATATTTT. This sequence encodes CASSDSKTGFIGNTIYF.

The V gene is TRBV2, the J gene TRBJ2-7; 8 nucleotides align to TRBD1. V shed 7 bases and J 6 bases; nucleotides not matched to a gene: 11. This CDR3 is 14 amino acids long. Germline CDR1 is SNHLY and CDR2 is FYNNEI. The CDR3 bases are TGTGCCAGCAAACGCGGGACAGGACGGCGCGAGCAGTACTTC. As protein: CASKRGTGRREQYF.

The V call is TRBV5-1, the J call TRBJ2-7, with 11 bases identical to TRBD2. This CDR3 has 14 amino acids. V dropped 0 bases and J dropped 4; count of bases not matched to a gene: 0. The V gene's germline CDR1 is SGHRS and CDR2 YFSETQ. CDR3 in amino acids: CASSLASGGYEQYF. In nucleotides, the CDR3 is TGCGCCAGCAGCTTGGCTAGCGGGGGGTACGAGCAGTACTTC.

V is TRBV27 and J is TRBJ1-2; D perhaps matches TRBD1 (6 bases). CDR1 MNHEY and CDR2 SMNVEV come from the germline V gene (reference sequence). The CDR3 has 13 residues. Trimming stripped 8 bases from V and 4 bases from J, with 14 bases between. This CDR3 reads CASRGGGGYGYTF. The CDR3 DNA is TGTGCCAGCCGAGGGGGAGGGGGCTATGGCTACACCTTC.

The chain combines TRBV6-6 with TRBJ2-7, with D possibly TRBD2 on 6 matching bases. The germline V and J ends were trimmed by 6 bases and 4 bases, with 16 bases remaining between them. Germline values: CDR1 MNHNY, CDR2 SVGAGI (reference sequence). CDR3 length equals 14 residues. The CDR3: CASSPTGLTYEQYF. In DNA form, the CDR3 reads TGTGCCAGCAGCCCTACGGGACTCACTTACGAGCAGTACTTC.

V is TRBV28 and J is TRBJ2-5, with 9 bases lining up with TRBD2. The J segment lost 5 bases and the V segment lost 1 base, leaving 11 bases of the junction unmatched. CDR3 length: 17 residues. In germline, CDR1 is MDHEN, CDR2 SYDVKM. Here the CDR3 reads CASSLFSGGGAGETQYF. The DNA for the CDR3 is TGTGCCAGCAGTTTATTTTCTGGCGGGGGGGCCGGTGAGACCCAGTACTTC.